This is a list of T cell receptor beta chains from one sample in a study of OX40 agonist ivuxolimab in advanced cancers. Clones were read by immunoSEQ multiplex PCR, and TCRdb kept only the in-frame ones, dropping some. Of 25,000 to 40,000 clones listed, around 84% are singletons. This specimen was CD4+ or CD8+ T cells sorted from blood, taken in a trial of the OX40 agonist ivuxolimab. These receptors were collected from an adult with an advanced solid tumor such as melanoma, head and neck, liver or kidney cancer. Each CDR3 is given with its conserved first and last residue. A D gene is named only where the DNA matches it firmly. Some rows have no size entry. The others give once, few or many, or a class for an expanded clone.

v_call	clone_size	d_call	j_call	cdr3_nt	cdr3_aa
TRBV5-1	.	.	TRBJ1-1	TGCGCCAGCAGCCTCCTCGGGAGCCCTGAAGCTTTCTTT	CASSLLGSPEAFF
TRBV9	.	TRBD2	TRBJ2-1	TGTGCCAGCAGCGGTAGCGGGAGGGCCGACAATGAGCAGTTCTTC	CASSGSGRADNEQFF
TRBV9	.	.	TRBJ1-1	TGTGCCAGCAGCGACGAGGGATTGAACACTGAAGCTTTCTTT	CASSDEGLNTEAFF
TRBV18	once	.	TRBJ2-4	TGTGCCAGCTCACTTCCGGACGGTCTAGCCAAAAACATTCAGTACTTC	CASSLPDGLAKNIQYF
TRBV9	.	.	TRBJ2-3	TGTGCCAGCAGCCCCCGAGGGGGGCCAACGCAGTATTTT	CASSPRGGPTQYF
TRBV2	.	TRBD2	TRBJ2-1	TGTGCCAGCCACCTAGCGGGGGGGCTCAATGAGCAGTTCTTC	CASHLAGGLNEQFF
TRBV6-5	few	.	TRBJ2-7	TGTGCCAGCAGTTATTCCCCCGACAGCTACGAGCAGTACTTC	CASSYSPDSYEQYF
TRBV21-1	.	.	TRBJ1-3	TGTGCCAGCACCTCCCGGGACAGTGGAAACACCATATATTTT	CASTSRDSGNTIYF
TRBV2	.	.	TRBJ2-1	TGTGCCAGCAGTGAAACAGGGGGGGATGAGCAGTTCTTC	CASSETGGDEQFF
TRBV27	.	TRBD2	TRBJ2-4	TGTGCCAGCAGCCCGGGACTAGCGGGGGTTCAGTACTTC	CASSPGLAGVQYF
TRBV18	.	TRBD1	TRBJ1-2	TGTGCCAGCTCACCACCGGTCGTAGTGACAGGGGGCGGCTACACCTTC	CASSPPVVVTGGGYTF
TRBV28	.	.	TRBJ1-1	TGTGCCAGCAGTTTCATAGGGGTCAACACTGAAGCTTTCTTT	CASSFIGVNTEAFF
TRBV6-5	medium-sized	TRBD1	TRBJ2-7	TGTGCCAGCAGTACTCCGGACAGGGAGTACGAGCAGTACTTC	CASSTPDREYEQYF
TRBV7-9	.	.	TRBJ2-1	TGTGCCGGAGGACAGTCCTACAATGAGCAGTTCTTC	CAGGQSYNEQFF
TRBV4-1	.	.	TRBJ1-3	TGCGCCAGCAGCCAAGATAATCTTATCTCTGGAAACACCATATATTTT	CASSQDNLISGNTIYF
TRBV11-2	medium-sized	TRBD1	TRBJ2-2	TGTGCCAGCAGCTTAGACCCTGGACAGGGTCACACCGGGGAGCTGTTTTTT	CASSLDPGQGHTGELFF
TRBV2	once	TRBD2	TRBJ2-5	TGTGCCAGCAGACAGTTCACTAGCGACCAAGAGACCCAGTACTTC	CASRQFTSDQETQYF
TRBV27	.	.	TRBJ1-2	TGTGCCAGCAGGTCCGGGTCCTACTATGGCTACACCTTC	CASRSGSYYGYTF
TRBV13	.	.	TRBJ2-1	TGTGCCAGCAGCTTAGGGGGATATATTGAGCAGTTCTTC	CASSLGGYIEQFF